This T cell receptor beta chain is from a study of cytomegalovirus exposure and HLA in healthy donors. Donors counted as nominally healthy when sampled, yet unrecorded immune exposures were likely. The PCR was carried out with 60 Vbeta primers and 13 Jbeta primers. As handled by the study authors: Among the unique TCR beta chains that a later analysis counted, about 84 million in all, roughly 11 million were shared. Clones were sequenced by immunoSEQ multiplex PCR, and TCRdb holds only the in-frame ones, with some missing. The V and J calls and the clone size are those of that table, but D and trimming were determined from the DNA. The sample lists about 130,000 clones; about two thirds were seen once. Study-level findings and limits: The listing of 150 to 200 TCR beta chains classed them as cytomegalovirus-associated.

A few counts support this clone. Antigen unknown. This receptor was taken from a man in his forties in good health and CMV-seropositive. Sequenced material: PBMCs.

CDR3 coding DNA: TGCGCCAGCAGCTCCACCGGGACAGGGGGGCACGAGCAGTACTTC. Translating it yields CASSSTGTGGHEQYF. This chain joins TRBV5-1 and TRBJ2-7; TRBD1 matches at 11 bases. Germline CDR1 SGHRS, CDR2 YFSETQ. This CDR3 is 15 amino acids long. V was clipped by 3 bases and J by 5 bases; unmatched bases: 7. The variable domain in full, with the rest retrieved from reference TRBV5-1 and TRBJ2-7, is KAGVTQTPRYLIKTRGQQVTLSCSPISGHRSVSWYQQTPGQGLQFLFEYFSETQRNKGNFPGRFSGRQFSNSRSEMNVSTLELGDSALYLCASSSTGTGGHEQYFGPGTRLTVT.